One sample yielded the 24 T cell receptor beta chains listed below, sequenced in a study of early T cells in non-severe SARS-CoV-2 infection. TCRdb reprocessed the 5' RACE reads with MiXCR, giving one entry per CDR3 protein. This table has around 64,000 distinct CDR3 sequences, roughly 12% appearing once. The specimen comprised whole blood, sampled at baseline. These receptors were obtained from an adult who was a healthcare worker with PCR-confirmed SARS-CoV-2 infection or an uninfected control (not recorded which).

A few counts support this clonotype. CDR3 sequence: CASSLAGQGNQPQHF. CDR3 in DNA: TGTGCCAGCAGCTTAGCAGGACAGGGCAATCAGCCCCAGCATTTT. The chain couples TRBV7-2 to TRBJ1-5; 7 positions agree with TRBD1. This CDR3 is built from 15 residues. V shed 0 bases, J shed 2 bases, and the junction held 1 base outside the gene matches. Per the germline V gene, CDR1 is SGHTA and CDR2 is FQGNSA.

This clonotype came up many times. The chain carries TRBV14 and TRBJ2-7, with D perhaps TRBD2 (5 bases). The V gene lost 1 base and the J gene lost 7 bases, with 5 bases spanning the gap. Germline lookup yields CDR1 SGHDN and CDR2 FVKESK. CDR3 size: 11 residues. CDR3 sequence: CASSQGGEQYF. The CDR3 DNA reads TGTGCCAGCAGCCAAGGAGGGGAGCAGTACTTC.

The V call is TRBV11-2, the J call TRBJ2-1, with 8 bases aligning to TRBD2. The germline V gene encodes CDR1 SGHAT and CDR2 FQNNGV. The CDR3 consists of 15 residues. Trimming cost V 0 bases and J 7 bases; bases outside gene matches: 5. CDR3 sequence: CASSLDSGKWNEQFF. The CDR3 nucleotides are TGTGCCAGCAGCTTAGATAGCGGGAAGTGGAATGAGCAGTTCTTC.

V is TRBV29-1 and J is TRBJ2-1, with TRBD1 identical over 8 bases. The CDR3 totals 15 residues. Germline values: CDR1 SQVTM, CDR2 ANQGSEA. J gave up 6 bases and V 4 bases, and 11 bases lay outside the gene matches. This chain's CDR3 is CSVAQGAFSINEQFF. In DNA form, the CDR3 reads TGCAGCGTTGCCCAGGGGGCATTTTCTATCAATGAGCAGTTCTTC.

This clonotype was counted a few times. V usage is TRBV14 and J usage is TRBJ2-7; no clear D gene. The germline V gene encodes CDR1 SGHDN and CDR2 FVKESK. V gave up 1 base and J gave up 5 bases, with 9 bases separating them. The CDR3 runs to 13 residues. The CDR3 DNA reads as TGTGCCAGCAGCCAAGGGGGTGGCCACGAGCAGTACTTC. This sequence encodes CASSQGGGHEQYF.

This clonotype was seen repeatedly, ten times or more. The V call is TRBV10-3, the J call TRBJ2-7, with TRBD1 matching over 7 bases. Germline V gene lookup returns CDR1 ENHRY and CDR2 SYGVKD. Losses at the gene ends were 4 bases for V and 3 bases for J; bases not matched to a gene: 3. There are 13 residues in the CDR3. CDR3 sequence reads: CAISGGQNYEQYF. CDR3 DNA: TGTGCCATCAGTGGGGGACAGAACTACGAGCAGTACTTC.

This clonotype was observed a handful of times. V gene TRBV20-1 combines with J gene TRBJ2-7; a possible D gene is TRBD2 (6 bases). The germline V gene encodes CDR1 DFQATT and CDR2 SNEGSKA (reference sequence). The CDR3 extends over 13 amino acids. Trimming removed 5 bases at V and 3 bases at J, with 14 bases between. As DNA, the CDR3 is TGCAGTGCTGGGGGGACGGCAAACTACGAGCAGTACTTC. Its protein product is CSAGGTANYEQYF.

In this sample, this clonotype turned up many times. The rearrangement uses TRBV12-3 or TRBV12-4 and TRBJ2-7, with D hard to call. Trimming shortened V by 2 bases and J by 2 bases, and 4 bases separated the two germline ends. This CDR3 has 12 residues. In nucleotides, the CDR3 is TGTGCCAGCAGTTTAAGTGCCTACGAGCAGTACTTC. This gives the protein CASSLSAYEQYF.

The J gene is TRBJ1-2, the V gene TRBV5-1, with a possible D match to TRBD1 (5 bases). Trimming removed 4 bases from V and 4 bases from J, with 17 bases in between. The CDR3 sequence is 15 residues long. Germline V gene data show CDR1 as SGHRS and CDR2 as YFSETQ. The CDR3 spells CASSTYDDRTYGYTF. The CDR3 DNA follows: TGCGCCAGCAGCACCTACGACGACAGAACCTATGGCTACACCTTC.

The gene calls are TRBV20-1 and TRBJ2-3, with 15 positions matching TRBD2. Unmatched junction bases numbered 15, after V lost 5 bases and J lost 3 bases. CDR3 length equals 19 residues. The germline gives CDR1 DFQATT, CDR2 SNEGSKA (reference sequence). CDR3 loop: CSAPSQSGLAGGRTDTQYF. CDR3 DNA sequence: TGCAGTGCTCCCTCTCAATCGGGACTAGCGGGGGGAAGAACAGATACGCAGTATTTT.

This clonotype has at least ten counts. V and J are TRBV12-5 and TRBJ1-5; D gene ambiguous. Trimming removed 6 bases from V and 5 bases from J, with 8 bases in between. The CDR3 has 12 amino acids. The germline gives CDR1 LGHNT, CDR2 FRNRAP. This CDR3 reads CASGLLYQPQHF. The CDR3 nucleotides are TGTGCTAGTGGCCTTCTTTATCAGCCCCAGCATTTT.

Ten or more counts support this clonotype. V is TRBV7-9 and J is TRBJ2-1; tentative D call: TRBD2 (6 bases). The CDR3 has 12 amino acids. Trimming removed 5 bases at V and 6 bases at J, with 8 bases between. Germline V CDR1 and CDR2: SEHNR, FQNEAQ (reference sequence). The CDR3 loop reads CASSLRGNEQFF. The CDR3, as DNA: TGTGCCAGCAGCCTGCGGGGCAATGAGCAGTTCTTC.

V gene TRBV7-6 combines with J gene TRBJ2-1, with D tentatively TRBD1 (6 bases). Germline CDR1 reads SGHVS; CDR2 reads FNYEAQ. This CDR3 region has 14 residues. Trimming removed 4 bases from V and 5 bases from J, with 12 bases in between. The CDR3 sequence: CASSSWGLDNEQFF. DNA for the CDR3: TGTGCCAGCAGCTCCTGGGGGCTCGACAATGAGCAGTTCTTC.

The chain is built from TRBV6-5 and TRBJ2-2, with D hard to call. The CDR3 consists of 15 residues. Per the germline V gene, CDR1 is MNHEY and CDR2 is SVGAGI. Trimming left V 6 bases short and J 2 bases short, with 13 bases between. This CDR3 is CASSYEDRNTGELFF. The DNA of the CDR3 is TGTGCCAGCAGCTATGAGGATAGAAACACCGGGGAGCTGTTTTTT.

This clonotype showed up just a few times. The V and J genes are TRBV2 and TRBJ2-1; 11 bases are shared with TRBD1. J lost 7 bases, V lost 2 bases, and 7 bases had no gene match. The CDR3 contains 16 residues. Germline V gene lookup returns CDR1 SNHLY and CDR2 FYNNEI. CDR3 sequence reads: CASSEIVGQGANEQFF. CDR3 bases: TGTGCCAGCAGTGAAATTGTAGGACAGGGGGCTAATGAGCAGTTCTTC.

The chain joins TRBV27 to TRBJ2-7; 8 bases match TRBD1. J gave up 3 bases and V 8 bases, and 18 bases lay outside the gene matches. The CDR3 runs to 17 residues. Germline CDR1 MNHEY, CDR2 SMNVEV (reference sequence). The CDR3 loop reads CASGPGQGWPSYYEQYF. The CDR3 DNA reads TGTGCCAGCGGCCCTGGACAGGGATGGCCCTCGTACTACGAGCAGTACTTC.

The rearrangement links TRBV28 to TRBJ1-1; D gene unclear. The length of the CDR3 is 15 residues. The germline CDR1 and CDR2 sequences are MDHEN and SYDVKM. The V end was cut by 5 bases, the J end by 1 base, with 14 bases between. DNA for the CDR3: TGTGCCAGCAGTAGGAGCGGGGAAAAGAACACTGAAGCTTTCTTT. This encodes CASSRSGEKNTEAFF.

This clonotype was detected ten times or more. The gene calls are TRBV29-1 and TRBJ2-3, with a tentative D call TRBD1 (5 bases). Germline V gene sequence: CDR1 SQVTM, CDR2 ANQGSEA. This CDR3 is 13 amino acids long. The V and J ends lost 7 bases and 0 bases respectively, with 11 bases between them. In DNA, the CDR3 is TGCAGCGGTACAGGAACAAGCACAGATACGCAGTATTTT. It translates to CSGTGTSTDTQYF.

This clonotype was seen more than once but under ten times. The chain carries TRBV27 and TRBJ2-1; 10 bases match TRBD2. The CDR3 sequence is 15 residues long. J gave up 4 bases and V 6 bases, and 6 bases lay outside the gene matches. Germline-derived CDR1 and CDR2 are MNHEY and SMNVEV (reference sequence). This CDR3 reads CASSPGTSVYNEQFF. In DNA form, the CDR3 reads TGTGCCAGCAGCCCGGGGACTAGCGTATACAATGAGCAGTTCTTC.

The CDR3 region is CASRPTGTLSSYEQYF. CDR3 coding DNA: TGCGCCAGCAGACCCACCGGGACACTAAGCTCCTACGAGCAGTACTTC. The rearrangement uses TRBV5-1 and TRBJ2-7, with TRBD1 as a possible D gene (6 bases). V lost 5 bases and J lost 0, with 18 bases in between. The V gene's germline CDR1 is SGHRS and CDR2 YFSETQ. The CDR3 length is 16 residues.

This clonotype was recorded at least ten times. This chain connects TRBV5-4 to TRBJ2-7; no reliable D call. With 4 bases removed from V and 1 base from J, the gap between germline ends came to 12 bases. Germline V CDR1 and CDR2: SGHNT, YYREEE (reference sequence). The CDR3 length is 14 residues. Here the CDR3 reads CASSKMTESYEQYF. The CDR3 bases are TGTGCCAGCAGCAAAATGACGGAGTCCTACGAGCAGTACTTC.

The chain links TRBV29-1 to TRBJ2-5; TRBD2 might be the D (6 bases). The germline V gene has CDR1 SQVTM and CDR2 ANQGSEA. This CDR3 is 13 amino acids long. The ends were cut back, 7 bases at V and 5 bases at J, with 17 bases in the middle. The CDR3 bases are TGCAGCGGTCGTCCAGGGAGCGGGGAGACCCAGTACTTC. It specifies CSGRPGSGETQYF.

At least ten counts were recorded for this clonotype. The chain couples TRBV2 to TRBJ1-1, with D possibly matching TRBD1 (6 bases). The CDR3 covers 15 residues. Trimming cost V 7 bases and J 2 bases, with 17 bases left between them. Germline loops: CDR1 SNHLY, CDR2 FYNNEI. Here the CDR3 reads CASKQGGTSNTEAFF. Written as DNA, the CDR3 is TGTGCCAGCAAGCAAGGGGGGACAAGTAACACTGAAGCTTTCTTT.

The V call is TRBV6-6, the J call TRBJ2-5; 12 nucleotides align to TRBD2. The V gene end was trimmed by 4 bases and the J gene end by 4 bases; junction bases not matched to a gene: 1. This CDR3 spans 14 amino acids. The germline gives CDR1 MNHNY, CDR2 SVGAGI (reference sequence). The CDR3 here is CASSSGLAGETQYF. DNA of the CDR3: TGTGCCAGCAGTTCGGGACTAGCGGGAGAGACCCAGTACTTC.